A selection of T cell receptor beta chains follows, all from one sample in a study of cytomegalovirus exposure and HLA in healthy donors. Some clones are missing from TCRdb's copy, which holds only in-frame ones; the method was immunoSEQ multiplex PCR. This table has 150,000 to 200,000 clones, 84% appearing once. Sequencing used PBMCs. These receptors were collected from a man aged 25 to 45 in good health and CMV-seronegative. Both conserved end residues are part of each CDR3. D genes are given only for firm matches. Where a row states a size, it is once, few, many or the class of an expanded clone; other rows omit it.

j_gene | abundance | v_gene | d_gene | len | CDR3aa | CDR3nt
TRBJ1-1 | few | TRBV7-2 | TRBD1 | 14 | CASSLGTGNTEAFF | TGTGCCAGCAGCTTAGGGACAGGGAACACTGAAGCTTTCTTT
TRBJ1-1 | NA | TRBV28 | NA | 14 | CASSFEAYGTEAFF | TGTGCCAGCAGTTTCGAAGCCTACGGCACTGAAGCTTTCTTT
TRBJ1-2 | NA | TRBV6-6 | NA | 16 | CASSYEWAEYNYGYTF | TGTGCCAGCAGTTACGAGTGGGCAGAATATAACTATGGCTACACCTTC
TRBJ2-3 | few | TRBV28 | NA | 14 | CASSFLSGTDTQYF | TGTGCCAGCAGTTTTCTCAGCGGCACAGATACGCAGTATTTT
TRBJ2-1 | NA | TRBV5-4 | NA | 15 | CASSLTGRTYNEQFF | TGTGCCAGCAGCTTGACCGGGCGGACTTACAATGAGCAGTTCTTC
TRBJ2-7 | NA | TRBV7-9 | TRBD2 | 14 | CASSPLTSAYEQYF | TGTGCCAGCAGCCCCCTGACTAGCGCTTACGAGCAGTACTTC
TRBJ2-3 | NA | TRBV18 | TRBD2 | 17 | CASSPGTSGRFTDTQYF | TGTGCCAGCTCACCCGGGACTAGCGGGAGGTTCACAGATACGCAGTATTTT
TRBJ2-2 | NA | TRBV7-3 | NA | 14 | CASREVLGTGELFF | TGTGCCAGCAGGGAGGTTTTGGGGACCGGGGAGCTGTTTTTT
TRBJ1-2 | once | TRBV19 | TRBD1 | 16 | CASSIWTGDSNYGYTF | TGTGCCAGTAGTATTTGGACAGGCGACTCTAACTATGGCTACACCTTC
TRBJ1-5 | NA | TRBV2 | NA | 14 | CASSVDVRNQPQHF | TGTGCCAGCAGTGTAGATGTTAGAAATCAGCCCCAGCATTTT
TRBJ2-4 | NA | TRBV7-8 | TRBD2 | 18 | CASSLGLAGGLAKNIQYF | TGTGCCAGCAGCCTTGGACTAGCGGGGGGGTTAGCCAAAAACATTCAGTACTTC
TRBJ2-3 | NA | TRBV6-1 | TRBD2 | 15 | CASTRLAGESDTQYF | TGTGCCAGCACTCGACTAGCGGGAGAGTCCGATACGCAGTATTTT
TRBJ1-1 | NA | TRBV5-1 | TRBD1 | 15 | CASSVRTGVGTEAFF | TGCGCCAGCAGCGTTCGGACAGGGGTTGGTACTGAAGCTTTCTTT
TRBJ2-7 | NA | TRBV28 | NA | 12 | CASSSGFYEQYF | TGTGCCAGCAGCTCAGGATTCTACGAGCAGTACTTC
TRBJ1-1 | NA | TRBV5-1 | NA | 15 | CASSLAAGRILEAFF | TGCGCCAGCAGCTTGGCCGCAGGCAGAATCTTAGAAGCTTTCTTT
TRBJ1-4 | NA | TRBV2 | TRBD1 | 13 | CASSRDSNEKLFF | TGTGCCAGCAGTCGGGACAGCAATGAAAAACTGTTTTTT
TRBJ2-3 | NA | TRBV7-9 | TRBD2 | 16 | CASSLLTSGEGDTQYF | TGTGCCAGCAGCTTACTGACTAGCGGGGAGGGGGATACGCAGTATTTT
TRBJ2-1 | NA | TRBV2 | TRBD2 | 16 | CASSQGLAGVGNEQFF | TGTGCCAGCAGTCAGGGACTAGCGGGAGTCGGGAATGAGCAGTTCTTC
TRBJ1-1 | NA | TRBV27 | NA | 15 | CASSIRQAAYTEAFF | TGTGCCAGCAGTATAAGACAGGCGGCTTACACTGAAGCTTTCTTT
TRBJ2-1 | NA | TRBV5-4 | NA | 17 | CASSLGGGGSTYNEQFF | TGTGCCAGCAGCCTAGGTGGGGGCGGGTCTACCTACAATGAGCAGTTCTTC
TRBJ2-7 | once | TRBV10-2 | TRBD2 | 14 | CASSDPSGIYEQYF | TGCGCCAGCAGTGATCCCAGCGGGATTTACGAGCAGTACTTC
TRBJ1-2 | NA | TRBV7-9 | NA | 13 | CASSLGGLYGYTF | TGTGCCAGCAGCTTAGGAGGTCTCTATGGCTACACCTTC
TRBJ2-7 | NA | TRBV6-6 | NA | 13 | CASSPQTVDEQYF | TGTGCCAGCAGTCCTCAGACAGTTGACGAGCAGTACTTC
TRBJ2-7 | NA | TRBV15 | TRBD2 | 15 | CATSRDETSGYEQYF | TGTGCCACCAGCAGAGACGAGACTAGCGGGTACGAGCAGTACTTC
TRBJ2-3 | once | TRBV2 | TRBD1 | 15 | CASTTDRGAADTQYF | TGTGCCAGCACCACGGACAGGGGGGCGGCAGATACGCAGTATTTT
TRBJ2-1 | NA | TRBV5-4 | NA | 11 | CASSFSNEQFF | TGTGCCAGCAGCTTTTCGAATGAGCAGTTCTTC
TRBJ2-1 | NA | TRBV5-6 | TRBD1 | 16 | CASSSPGTGVYNEQFF | TGTGCCAGCAGCTCCCCGGGGACAGGGGTGTACAATGAGCAGTTCTTC
TRBJ1-2 | once | TRBV5-1 | NA | 14 | CASSPQGANYGYTF | TGCGCCAGCAGCCCCCAAGGAGCTAACTATGGCTACACCTTC
TRBJ2-3 | NA | TRBV9 | TRBD2 | 14 | CASSVGGARDTQYF | TGTGCCAGCAGCGTCGGGGGGGCGAGGGATACGCAGTATTTT
TRBJ1-1 | NA | TRBV7-6 | TRBD1 | 15 | CASSPPGQLNTEAFF | TGTGCCAGCAGCCCTCCGGGACAGCTGAACACTGAAGCTTTCTTT